These 8 T cell receptor beta chains were sequenced from one sample in a study of blood T cell repertoires in COVID-19. Produced via immunoSEQ multiplex PCR; TCRdb's table is partial and in-frame only. This table holds over 100,000 clones, 88% found once. The sample was peripheral blood. These receptors originate from a man aged 50-59 years with acute or convalescent COVID-19.

This CDR3 reads CASSPQVPPAHNEQFF. The CDR3 region has the DNA TGTGCCAGCTCACCCCAGGTCCCTCCGGCCCACAATGAGCAGTTCTTC. The chain links TRBV18 to TRBJ2-1; no definite D call. Trimming shortened V by 3 bases and J by 5 bases, and 17 bases separated the two germline ends. Looked up from germline, CDR1 is KGHSH and CDR2 is LQKENI. CDR3 length: 16 residues.

The chain carries TRBV5-4 and TRBJ2-5, with TRBD2 as a possible D gene (5 bases). Between the trimmed V and J ends, which lost 5 bases and 5 bases, there was a span of 13 bases. Germline-derived CDR1 and CDR2 are SGHNT and YYREEE (reference sequence). The CDR3 is 13 residues long. CDR3 amino acids: CASRARGWETQYF. Written as DNA, the CDR3 is TGTGCCAGCAGGGCCCGGGGATGGGAGACCCAGTACTTC.

The rearrangement links TRBV29-1 to TRBJ1-4, with D possibly TRBD1 on 6 matching bases. The length of the CDR3 is 15 residues. Germline V gene lookup returns CDR1 SQVTM and CDR2 ANQGSEA. The V gene lost 4 bases and the J gene lost 6 bases, with 18 bases spanning the gap. The CDR3, as DNA: TGCAGCGTTGTATTCCATCAGGGGCCGGATGAAAAACTGTTTTTT. Protein product: CSVVFHQGPDEKLFF.

This chain links TRBV10-1 with TRBJ1-1; D might be TRBD1 (6 bases). The germline V gene has CDR1 WNHNN and CDR2 SYGVQD (reference sequence). This CDR3 contains 13 residues. Trimming removed 4 bases from V and 2 bases from J, with 8 bases in between. As DNA, the CDR3 is TGCGCCAGCAGTGGACAGGCAAACACTGAAGCTTTCTTT. Its translation is CASSGQANTEAFF.

This chain links TRBV14 with TRBJ2-7; 9 bases are shared with TRBD1. The CDR3 consists of 14 residues. The V gene's germline CDR1 is SGHDN and CDR2 FVKESK. V was clipped by 5 bases and J by 2 bases; unmatched bases: 4. CDR3: CASSYRGLAYEQYF. The CDR3 region has the DNA TGTGCCAGCAGCTACAGGGGGCTAGCCTACGAGCAGTACTTC.

The chain links TRBV12-3 or TRBV12-4 to TRBJ1-5; D unresolved. V was shortened by 7 bases and J by 9 bases, with 16 bases between the two germline ends. The CDR3 is 13 residues long. CDR3 residues: CASTLGGIRPQHF. CDR3 DNA sequence: TGTGCCAGCACCCTGGGAGGTATTCGGCCCCAGCATTTT.

This clone was observed a few times. The chain is built from TRBV7-2 and TRBJ1-4, with TRBD1 matching 7 bases. There are 14 residues in the CDR3. Germline loops: CDR1 SGHTA, CDR2 FQGNSA. Losses at the gene ends were 6 bases for V and 6 bases for J; bases not matched to a gene: 7. CDR3 nucleotide sequence: TGTGCCAGCAGTCCGGGACAGCTCTATGAAAAACTGTTTTTT. Translation gives CASSPGQLYEKLFF.

The genes are TRBV6-5 and TRBJ2-1; tentatively, D is TRBD2 (6 bases). V lost 4 bases and J 8 bases, leaving 12 bases between the germline ends. The CDR3 has 13 amino acids. The germline CDR1 and CDR2 sequences are MNHEY and SVGAGI. The CDR3: CASSLGGTDEQFF. The DNA of the CDR3 is TGTGCCAGCAGTTTGGGCGGGACGGATGAGCAGTTCTTC.